The following is a T cell receptor beta chain sequence with its context. The antigen remains unidentified. This sample is part of a study of STAT5B mutations in CD4+ large granular lymphocyte leukemia. Findings and limits, study-wide: TRBV06-family usage was enriched in top patient clones (8/27) versus controls (2/35).

The V gene's germline CDR1 is MNHNS and CDR2 SASEGT. V was clipped by 10 bases and J by 4 bases; unmatched bases: 7. The CDR3 totals 13 residues. Produced via immunoSEQ multiplex PCR; TCRdb's table is partial and in-frame only. The sample contains about 45,000 clones, approximately 83% of which appear only once. The chain links TRBV6-1 to TRBJ1-2; 9 bases align to TRBD1. This TCR was sampled from a human donor in good health. The sample consisted of CD4+ T cells from blood buffy coats. CDR3 residues: CATSGQGGYGYTF. CDR3 coding DNA: TGTGCCACCTCGGGACAGGGAGGCTATGGCTACACCTTC.